This TCR beta chain was captured in a study of cytomegalovirus exposure and HLA in healthy donors. Study findings and constraints: Most TCR beta V segments were productive about 90% or about 30% of the time in an earlier analysis. Across HLA loci, a later analysis found differing TCR association rates, with DRB1 most and HLA-C fewest. Evidence from a later analysis indicated that most CMV-associated TCR beta chains looked HLA-restricted. HLA-A and HLA-B allele assignments for most subjects were reportedly predicted accurately using TCR beta sequences.

Primers: 60 Vbeta forward and 13 Jbeta reverse. The data were produced by immunoSEQ multiplex PCR, yet TCRdb's version contains in-frame clones alone and is incomplete. There are 110,000 to 150,000 clones in the sample; roughly 71% occur only once, and about 6.5% lies in the top ten. Concerning this clone: Its antigen is currently unknown.

The CDR3 is made up of 16 amino acids. Germline V lookup: CDR1 GTSNPN, CDR2 SVGIG (reference sequence). The sequenced sample was PBMCs. This chain uses TRBV30 with TRBJ2-5; 7 nucleotides agree with TRBD1. The J call may be mistaken, given a closer DNA end match to TRBJ2-7. This sequence originates from a man in his thirties or forties in good health and CMV-seronegative. CDR3 protein: CAWSVFRTGTSYEQYF. As DNA, the CDR3 is TGTGCCTGGAGTGTATTTCGGACAGGCACGTCCTACGAGCAGTACTTC.